A single sample gave rise to the 12 T cell receptor beta chains below, sequenced in a study of ipilimumab plus nivolumab after autologous stem cell transplantation. Method: immunoSEQ multiplex PCR; TCRdb's copy keeps in-frame clones and lacks some. Seen here are about 17,000 clones, about 80% observed once, and the top ten hold 10% to 13%. The sample here was PBMCs, taken in a trial of ipilimumab plus nivolumab as post-transplant consolidation. These receptors were taken from a male donor with diffuse large B-cell lymphoma.

This clone has only a few counts. The gene calls are TRBV4-1 and TRBJ1-3; D is ambiguous. V lost 3 bases, J lost 7 bases, and 7 bases lay in between. CDR1 MGHRA and CDR2 YSYEKL come from the germline V gene. The length of the CDR3 is 12 residues. The CDR3 loop reads CASSQPWNTIYF. As DNA, the CDR3 is TGCGCCAGCAGCCAGCCGTGGAACACCATATATTTT.

This chain uses TRBV9 with TRBJ1-2, with a weak D call TRBD1 (5 bases). Germline CDR1 and CDR2: SGDLS and YYNGEE. The CDR3 is made up of 14 amino acids. V lost 0 bases, J lost 8 bases, and 14 bases lay in between. Written as DNA, the CDR3 is TGTGCCAGCAGCGTAGGGAGGACAAGAGAAGGCTACACCTTC. Translation: CASSVGRTREGYTF.

CDR3 sequence: CASSLSGVDTQYF. The DNA of the CDR3 is TGCGCCAGCAGCTTGTCCGGGGTAGATACGCAGTATTTT. The rearrangement joins TRBV5-1 to TRBJ2-3, with D possibly TRBD2 on 5 matching bases. This CDR3 region has 13 residues. From germline, CDR1 is SGHRS and CDR2 YFSETQ. V gave up 1 base and J gave up 5 bases, with 8 bases separating them.

The chain combines TRBV27 with TRBJ1-2; D possibly corresponds to TRBD1 (6 bases). Germline V CDR1 and CDR2: MNHEY, SMNVEV (reference sequence). This CDR3 has 14 amino acids. V was pared by 6 bases and J by 8 bases, with 19 bases between. The CDR3 is CASSSGHPTSGYTF. The CDR3 DNA reads as TGTGCCAGCAGCTCGGGACACCCGACTTCGGGCTACACCTTC.

V is TRBV5-1 and J is TRBJ2-1; 9 bases fit TRBD2. CDR1 is SGHRS and CDR2 is YFSETQ in the germline V gene. There are 16 residues in the CDR3. V lost 1 base and J lost 5; bases outside the gene matches: 7. CDR3 amino acids: CASSLLPGLANNEQFF. CDR3 DNA: TGCGCCAGCAGCTTGTTACCGGGACTAGCTAACAATGAGCAGTTCTTC.

V and J are TRBV5-1 and TRBJ1-6, with a tentative D call TRBD1 (6 bases). The CDR3 is 17 amino acids. Trimming shortened V by 4 bases and J by 7 bases, and 21 bases separated the two germline ends. The germline V gene encodes CDR1 SGHRS and CDR2 YFSETQ. The CDR3: CASSPSGLQGGNSPLHF. CDR3 bases: TGCGCCAGCAGCCCCAGCGGACTACAGGGCGGAAATTCACCCCTCCACTTT.

This clone is a singleton in its sample. The chain is built from TRBV7-8 and TRBJ2-1; 8 nucleotides align to TRBD1. This CDR3 is 17 amino acids long. Germline V lookup: CDR1 SGHVS, CDR2 FQNEAQ. The J segment lost 0 bases and the V segment lost 4 bases, leaving 8 bases of the junction unmatched. In DNA form, the CDR3 reads TGTGCCAGCAGCTGGAAGAGGACAGGGAGCTCCTACAATGAGCAGTTCTTC. Translated: CASSWKRTGSSYNEQFF.

The rearrangement uses TRBV7-9 and TRBJ1-5; D is ambiguous. V gave up 4 bases and J gave up 2 bases, with 9 bases separating them. This CDR3 region has 14 residues. Germline-derived CDR1 and CDR2 are SEHNR and FQNEAQ (reference sequence). CDR3 loop: CASSSAVGNQPQHF. The CDR3 DNA is TGTGCCAGCAGCTCCGCTGTCGGCAATCAGCCCCAGCATTTT.

The CDR3 loop reads CASSGGGAVGTGELFF. The CDR3 coding sequence is TGTGCCAGCAGCGGGGGCGGGGCCGTCGGCACCGGGGAGCTGTTTTTT. This sequence joins TRBV7-2 and TRBJ2-2, with D perhaps matching TRBD1 or TRBD2 (6 bases each). Trimming removed 5 bases from V and 4 bases from J, with 17 bases in between. The CDR3 is 16 amino acids. Germline CDR1 is SGHTA and CDR2 is FQGNSA.

In this sample, this clone turned up once. J is TRBJ2-5 and V is TRBV7-3; D may be TRBD2 (6 bases). From germline, CDR1 is SGHTA and CDR2 FQGTGA. This CDR3 is 14 amino acids long. V was clipped by 5 bases and J by 5 bases, with 15 bases between them. The DNA of the CDR3 is TGTGCCAGCAGCCCCTGGTCCGGAGGGGAGACCCAGTACTTC. This sequence encodes CASSPWSGGETQYF.

The chain is built from TRBV11-2 and TRBJ1-1; 7 nucleotides align to TRBD1. V was pared by 1 base and J by 4 bases, with 3 bases of the junction left unmatched. From germline, CDR1 is SGHAT and CDR2 FQNNGV. The CDR3 consists of 14 residues. CDR3 loop: CASSLARGGTEAFF. As DNA, the CDR3 is TGTGCCAGCAGCTTAGCCAGGGGGGGCACTGAAGCTTTCTTT.

V is TRBV18 and J is TRBJ1-1; possibly TRBD1 for D (6 bases). Between the trimmed V and J ends, which lost 5 bases and 1 base, there was a span of 11 bases. The germline V gene encodes CDR1 KGHSH and CDR2 LQKENI. The CDR3 is 14 residues long. CDR3 sequence (DNA): TGTGCCAGCTCATCGACAGGTCCGAACACTGAAGCTTTCTTT. It specifies CASSSTGPNTEAFF.